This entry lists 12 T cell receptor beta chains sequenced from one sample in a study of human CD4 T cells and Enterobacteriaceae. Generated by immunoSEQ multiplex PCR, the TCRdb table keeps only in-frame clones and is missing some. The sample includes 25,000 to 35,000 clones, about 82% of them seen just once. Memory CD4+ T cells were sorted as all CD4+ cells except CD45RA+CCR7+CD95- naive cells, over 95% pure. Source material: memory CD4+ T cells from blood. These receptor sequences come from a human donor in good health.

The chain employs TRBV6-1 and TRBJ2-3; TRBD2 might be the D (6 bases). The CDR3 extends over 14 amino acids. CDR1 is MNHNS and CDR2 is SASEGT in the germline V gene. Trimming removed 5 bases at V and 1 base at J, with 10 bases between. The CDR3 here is CASSPSGRTDTQYF. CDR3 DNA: TGTGCCAGCAGTCCAAGCGGGCGCACAGATACGCAGTATTTT.

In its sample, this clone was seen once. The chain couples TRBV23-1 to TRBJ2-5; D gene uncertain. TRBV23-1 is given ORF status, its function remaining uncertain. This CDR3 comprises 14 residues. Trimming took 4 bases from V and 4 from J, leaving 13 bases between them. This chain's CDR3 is CASSLQEFGETQYF. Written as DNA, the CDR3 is TGCGCCAGCAGTCTACAAGAATTCGGAGAGACCCAGTACTTC.

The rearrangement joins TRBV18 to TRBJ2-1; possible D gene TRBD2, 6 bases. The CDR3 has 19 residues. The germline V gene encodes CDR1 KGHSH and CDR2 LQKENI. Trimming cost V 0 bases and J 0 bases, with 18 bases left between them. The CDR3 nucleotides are TGTGCCAGCTCACCACCTAATCCTCGGAGGGTTGACTCCTACAATGAGCAGTTCTTC. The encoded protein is CASSPPNPRRVDSYNEQFF. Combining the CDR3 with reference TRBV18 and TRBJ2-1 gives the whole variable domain NAGVMQNPRHLVRRRGQEARLRCSPMKGHSHVYWYRQLPEEGLKFMVYLQKENIIDESGMPKERFSAEFPKEGPSILRIQQVVRGDSAAYFCASSPPNPRRVDSYNEQFFGPGTRLTVL.

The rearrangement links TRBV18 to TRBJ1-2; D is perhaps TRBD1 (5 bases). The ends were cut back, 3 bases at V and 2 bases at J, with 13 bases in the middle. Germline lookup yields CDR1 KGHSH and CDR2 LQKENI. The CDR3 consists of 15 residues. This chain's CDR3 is CASSPPGAGNYGYTF. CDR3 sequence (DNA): TGTGCCAGCTCACCCCCCGGGGCTGGAAACTATGGCTACACCTTC.

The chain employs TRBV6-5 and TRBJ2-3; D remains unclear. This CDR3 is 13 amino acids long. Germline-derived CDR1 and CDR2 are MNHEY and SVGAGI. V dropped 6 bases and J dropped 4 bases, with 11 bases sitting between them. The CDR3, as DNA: TGTGCCAGCAGAAACCACGGTTCAGATACGCAGTATTTT. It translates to CASRNHGSDTQYF.

CDR3 nucleotides: TGCGCCAGCAGAGCGAGGACCCCGAACAGGGCAAGCGGCTCCTACGAGCAGTACTTC. Translation gives CASRARTPNRASGSYEQYF. This chain links TRBV23-1 with TRBJ2-7; tentative D call: TRBD1 (6 bases). Being an ORF, TRBV23-1 has a function that is uncertain. V lost 6 bases, J lost 0 bases, and 27 bases lay in between. CDR3 length: 19 residues.

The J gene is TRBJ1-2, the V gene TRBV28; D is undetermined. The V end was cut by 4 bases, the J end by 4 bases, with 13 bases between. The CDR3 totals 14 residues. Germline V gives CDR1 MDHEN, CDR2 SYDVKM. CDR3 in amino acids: CASSSTKRGYGYTF. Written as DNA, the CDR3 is TGTGCCAGCAGTTCGACGAAACGGGGCTATGGCTACACCTTC.

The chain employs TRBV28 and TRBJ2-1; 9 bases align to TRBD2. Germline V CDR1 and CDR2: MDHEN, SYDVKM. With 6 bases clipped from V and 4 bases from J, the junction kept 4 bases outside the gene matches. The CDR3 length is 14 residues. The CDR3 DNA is TGTGCCAGCAGCATCCTAGCGGGATACAATGAGCAGTTCTTC. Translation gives CASSILAGYNEQFF.

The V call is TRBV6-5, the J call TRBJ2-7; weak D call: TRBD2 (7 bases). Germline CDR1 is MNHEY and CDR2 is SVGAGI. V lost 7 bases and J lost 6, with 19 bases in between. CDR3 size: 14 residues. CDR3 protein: CASTKPGGSGEQYF. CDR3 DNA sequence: TGTGCCAGCACCAAACCGGGGGGCTCCGGCGAGCAGTACTTC.

CDR3 sequence (DNA): TGTGCCAGCAGCCGCCGGGGGGCTTCGAACACTGAAGCTTTCTTT. Amino acids: CASSRRGASNTEAFF. The J gene is TRBJ1-1, the V gene TRBV6-1; perhaps TRBD1 as D (6 bases). CDR1 and CDR2 (germline): MNHNS, SASEGT. The germline V and J ends were trimmed by 6 bases and 1 base, with 15 bases remaining between them. CDR3 length: 15 amino acids.

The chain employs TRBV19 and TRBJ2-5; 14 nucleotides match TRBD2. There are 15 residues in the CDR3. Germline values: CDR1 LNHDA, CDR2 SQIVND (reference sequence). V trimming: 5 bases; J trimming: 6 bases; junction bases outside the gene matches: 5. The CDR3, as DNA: TGTGCCAGTAGTGCCGGGACTAGCGGGAGTAAGACCCAGTACTTC. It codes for CASSAGTSGSKTQYF.

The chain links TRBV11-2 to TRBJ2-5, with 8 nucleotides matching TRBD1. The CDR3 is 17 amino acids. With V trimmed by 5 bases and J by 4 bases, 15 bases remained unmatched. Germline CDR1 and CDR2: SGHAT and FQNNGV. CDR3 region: CASSAMGQARLSETQYF. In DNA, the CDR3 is TGTGCCAGCAGCGCTATGGGACAGGCCCGCCTGTCAGAGACCCAGTACTTC.